The 21 T cell receptor beta chains below all came from one sample that was sequenced in a study of blood T cell repertoires in COVID-19. The protocol was immunoSEQ multiplex PCR, while the TCRdb copy is restricted to in-frame clones and leaves out a portion. The data hold 25,000 to 35,000 clones, with 89% observed a single time. The sequencing sample was made of peripheral blood. These receptors were collected from a human donor with acute or convalescent COVID-19. The donor label of this sample is uncertain.

The V gene is TRBV6-2 or TRBV6-3, the J gene TRBJ1-1, with 9 bases fitting TRBD1. This CDR3 comprises 17 residues. CDR1 and CDR2 (germline): MNHEY, SVGEGT. V dropped 0 bases and J dropped 4; count of bases not matched to a gene: 9. CDR3 sequence reads: CASSYSGTGYKGTEAFF. The CDR3 DNA reads as TGTGCCAGCAGTTACTCGGGGACAGGGTATAAGGGCACTGAAGCTTTCTTT.

This clone appeared a few times. This rearrangement joins TRBV6-2 or TRBV6-3 to TRBJ2-5, with 7 bases matching TRBD1. Trimming at V came to 6 bases and at J to 5 bases, leaving 21 bases not matched to a gene. Germline V CDR1 and CDR2: MNHEY, SVGEGT. CDR3 length: 18 residues. In DNA form, the CDR3 reads TGTGCCAGCAGCCCCACCCAACAGGGGCCTATCGCCAGGGAGACCCAGTACTTC. Its protein product is CASSPTQQGPIARETQYF.

This clone turned up a few times. V usage is TRBV19 and J usage is TRBJ1-6; D gene unclear. The germline gives CDR1 LNHDA, CDR2 SQIVND (reference sequence). Trimming left V 3 bases short and J 2 bases short, with 5 bases between. The CDR3 consists of 14 residues. CDR3: CASSIPAYNSPLHF. Here the CDR3 DNA reads TGTGCCAGTAGTATCCCCGCCTATAATTCACCCCTCCACTTT.

The genes are TRBV7-2 and TRBJ2-2, with a possible D match to TRBD2 (7 bases). V was shortened by 2 bases and J by 2 bases, with 18 bases between the two germline ends. The CDR3 sequence is 18 residues long. The germline V gene encodes CDR1 SGHTA and CDR2 FQGNSA. The CDR3 spells CASSLSVGGLTNTGELFF. The CDR3 DNA is TGTGCCAGCAGCTTAAGTGTCGGGGGGCTGACAAACACCGGGGAGCTGTTTTTT.

This sequence joins TRBV5-1 and TRBJ2-1, with 7 bases lining up with TRBD1. Germline V gene data show CDR1 as SGHRS and CDR2 as YFSETQ. The trim removed 2 bases at V and 7 bases at J, leaving 6 bases unmatched. The CDR3 covers 14 residues. The CDR3 coding sequence is TGCGCCAGCAGCTTTAGACAGGGTGCTAATGAGCAGTTCTTC. Translation: CASSFRQGANEQFF. Full variable domain (remainder filled in from reference TRBV5-1 and TRBJ2-1): KAGVTQTPRYLIKTRGQQVTLSCSPISGHRSVSWYQQTPGQGLQFLFEYFSETQRNKGNFPGRFSGRQFSNSRSEMNVSTLELGDSALYLCASSFRQGANEQFFGPGTRLTVL.

V and J are TRBV4-2 and TRBJ2-1; 16 nucleotides align to TRBD2. Trimming at V came to 4 bases and at J to 10 bases, leaving 4 bases not matched to a gene. This CDR3 comprises 15 residues. Per germline, CDR1 LGHNA and CDR2 YNFKEQ. CDR3: CASSLGTSGGVEQFF. Written as DNA, the CDR3 is TGTGCCAGCAGCCTAGGGACTAGCGGGGGGGTAGAGCAGTTCTTC.

J is TRBJ2-1 and V is TRBV7-3, with TRBD2 matching over 9 bases. Germline V lookup: CDR1 SGHTA, CDR2 FQGTGA. This CDR3 has 15 residues. V gave up 1 base and J gave up 8 bases; unmatched junction bases: 6. The CDR3 DNA reads TGTGCCAGCAGCTTAAGTAGCCTAGCGGGATATGAGCAGTTCTTC. Encoded protein: CASSLSSLAGYEQFF.

The chain couples TRBV19 to TRBJ2-4; TRBD1 agrees at 8 bases. V trimming: 4 bases; J trimming: 6 bases; junction bases outside the gene matches: 11. This CDR3 contains 16 residues. Per the germline V gene, CDR1 is LNHDA and CDR2 is SQIVND (reference sequence). The CDR3 region is CASSNGGPGGPNIQYF. The CDR3 bases are TGTGCCAGTAGTAATGGGGGCCCAGGGGGCCCAAACATTCAGTACTTC.

The rearrangement links TRBV27 to TRBJ2-3, with 11 bases aligning to TRBD2. Germline lookup yields CDR1 MNHEY and CDR2 SMNVEV (reference sequence). The CDR3 is 13 amino acids. The V segment lost 10 bases and the J segment 3 bases; nucleotides outside the gene matches: 3. As DNA, the CDR3 is TGTGCCACCCGACTAGCGGGGACAGATACGCAGTATTTT. Its translation is CATRLAGTDTQYF.

CDR3 sequence (DNA): TGTGCCAGCAGCTTGCCTGACAAATCCCAAGAGACCCAGTACTTC. Translating it yields CASSLPDKSQETQYF. This chain links TRBV5-6 with TRBJ2-5; D is undetermined. Trimming stripped 1 base from V and 1 base from J, with 11 bases between. The CDR3 is 15 amino acids. Germline lookup yields CDR1 SGHDT and CDR2 YYEEEE.

The chain joins TRBV5-1 to TRBJ2-5, with D hard to call. The CDR3 contains 16 residues. Germline-derived CDR1 and CDR2 are SGHRS and YFSETQ. The V end lost 6 bases, the J end lost 1 base, and 19 bases lay between the germline ends. CDR3 region: CASTLGPRFGQETQYF. The CDR3 coding sequence is TGCGCCAGCACCCTTGGCCCGCGGTTCGGCCAAGAGACCCAGTACTTC.

The chain carries TRBV6-5 and TRBJ2-1, with a weak D call TRBD2 (6 bases). Germline V gene data show CDR1 as MNHEY and CDR2 as SVGAGI. V was clipped by 0 bases and J by 10 bases, with 16 bases between them. The CDR3 totals 15 residues. CDR3 in DNA: TGTGCCAGCAGTTACTCACTCCTAGCGTCTGAGGAGCAGTTCTTC. Protein product: CASSYSLLASEEQFF.

This clone appeared once. This chain links TRBV6-2 or TRBV6-3 with TRBJ1-2; D gene unclear. CDR1 is MNHEY and CDR2 is SVGEGT in the germline V gene. The CDR3 contains 11 residues. Deletions cut 2 bases from V and 8 bases from J, with 6 bases between. The CDR3 bases are TGTGCCAGCAGTTACCTAGGAGGCTACACCTTC. It specifies CASSYLGGYTF.

V usage is TRBV9 and J usage is TRBJ2-1; TRBD2 is a possible D gene (7 bases). The V gene lost 4 bases and the J gene lost 4 bases, with 15 bases spanning the gap. Germline V CDR1 and CDR2: SGDLS, YYNGEE. The CDR3 extends over 15 amino acids. The CDR3 loop is CASSTEGGGYNEQFF. CDR3 nucleotide sequence: TGTGCCAGCAGCACCGAAGGGGGGGGGTACAATGAGCAGTTCTTC.

The chain couples TRBV5-4 to TRBJ2-7; D is possibly TRBD2 (5 bases). The CDR3 loop spans 14 amino acids. Germline CDR1 and CDR2: SGHNT and YYREEE (reference sequence). Trimming cost V 3 bases and J 2 bases, with 12 bases left between them. The chain's CDR3 is CASSSRTRPYEQYF. CDR3 nucleotide sequence: TGTGCCAGCAGCTCACGGACTCGCCCCTACGAGCAGTACTTC.

The V and J genes are TRBV5-1 and TRBJ2-2; perhaps TRBD1 as D (6 bases). The CDR3 covers 16 residues. Trimming removed 4 bases from V and 3 bases from J, with 16 bases in between. Germline lookup yields CDR1 SGHRS and CDR2 YFSETQ. DNA of the CDR3: TGCGCCAGCAGCCCCTCCCGGGACACCTACACCGGGGAGCTGTTTTTT. Translation: CASSPSRDTYTGELFF.

The chain links TRBV25-1 to TRBJ2-1, with 11 positions matching TRBD2. Losses at the gene ends were 0 bases for V and 4 bases for J; bases not matched to a gene: 2. The length of the CDR3 is 16 residues. From germline, CDR1 is MGHDK and CDR2 SYGVNS. Here the CDR3 DNA reads TGTGCCAGCAGTGAATATAGGACTAGCGGGTACAATGAGCAGTTCTTC. It specifies CASSEYRTSGYNEQFF.

The rearrangement uses TRBV11-1 and TRBJ2-1, with D unresolved. Between the trimmed V and J ends, which lost 0 bases and 10 bases, there was a span of 13 bases. The germline gives CDR1 SGHAT, CDR2 FQDESV (reference sequence). The CDR3 has 14 amino acids. For the CDR3, the DNA is TGTGCCAGCAGCTTAGCGGAACAGAGAAGGGAGCAGTTCTTC. Its protein is CASSLAEQRREQFF.

This clone was recorded only once. The chain links TRBV5-1 to TRBJ1-3; D may be TRBD1 (6 bases). V dropped 2 bases and J dropped 4 bases, with 10 bases sitting between them. CDR3 size: 14 residues. Germline V CDR1 and CDR2: SGHRS, YFSETQ. CDR3 nucleotide sequence: TGCGCCAGCAGCTTCGGGACAACGGGAAACACCATATATTTT. It translates to CASSFGTTGNTIYF.

The V call is TRBV9, the J call TRBJ1-4; 8 bases map to TRBD1. Germline CDR1 SGDLS, CDR2 YYNGEE. CDR3 length equals 15 residues. V was clipped by 4 bases and J by 7 bases; unmatched bases: 9. As DNA, the CDR3 is TGTGCCAGCAGCACTTCGGGGACAGGACCTGAAAAACTGTTTTTT. This encodes CASSTSGTGPEKLFF.

The V and J genes are TRBV3-1 (or the pseudogene TRBV3-2) and TRBJ1-3; 8 nucleotides line up with TRBD1. The CDR3 consists of 13 residues. From germline, CDR1 is LGHDT and CDR2 YNNKEL (reference sequence). J lost 2 bases, V lost 6 bases, and 0 bases had no gene match. CDR3 protein: CASRDRAGNTIYF. CDR3 sequence (DNA): TGTGCCAGCAGGGACAGGGCTGGAAACACCATATATTTT.